These T cell receptor beta chains were read from a single sample in a study of shared clonotypes between healthy human individuals. Generated by immunoSEQ multiplex PCR, the TCRdb table keeps only in-frame clones and is missing some. The data show around 2,000,000 clones, with roughly 94% seen just once and around 1.1% held by the top ten. The sequenced sample was naive CD8+ T cells sorted from blood. These receptors originate from a man younger than 35 in good health. Both conserved end residues are part of each CDR3. The D gene is left open where the match is weak. The listing skips clone size in some rows; elsewhere it reads once, few, many or a size class.

V gene,J gene,clone size,D gene,CDR3 DNA,CDR3 protein
TRBV6-1,TRBJ2-7,NA,NA,TGTGCCAGTCTTTACGGGGGATATTACGAGCAGTACTTC,CASLYGGYYEQYF
TRBV19,TRBJ1-1,NA,NA,TGTGCCAGTAGTCAAGAGGAAACCCATTCTTCGAACACTGAAGCTTTCTTT,CASSQEETHSSNTEAFF
TRBV4-1,TRBJ1-5,NA,NA,TGCGCCAGCAGCCAACCGGGGAGTCAGCCCCAGCATTTT,CASSQPGSQPQHF
TRBV4-1,TRBJ1-4,NA,TRBD1,TGCGCCAGCAGCCAAGGACAGGGGTATCAAAAACTGTTTTTT,CASSQGQGYQKLFF
TRBV7-9,TRBJ2-3,NA,TRBD1,TGTGCCAGCAAAAGGACAGGGGGCCCCACAGATACGCAGTATTTT,CASKRTGGPTDTQYF
TRBV19,TRBJ2-3,NA,NA,TGTGCCAGTAGTAGGGCCCTAGCGTCAAGCACAGATACGCAGTATTTT,CASSRALASSTDTQYF
TRBV5-1,TRBJ2-7,NA,TRBD1,TGCGCCAGCAGCTTGGCCGGGACAGGGGCTGGAGAGCAGTACTTC,CASSLAGTGAGEQYF
TRBV28,TRBJ1-5,NA,TRBD1,TGTGCCAGCAGCCGATACAGGGGAGGGGAGCCCCAGCATTTT,CASSRYRGGEPQHF
TRBV21-1,TRBJ1-1,NA,NA,TGTGCCAGCGGCGAGGGGAGAAGCACTGAAGCTTTCTTT,CASGEGRSTEAFF
TRBV18,TRBJ1-5,few,TRBD1,TGTGCCAGCTCACCAACCGGGGCCAGGGGGGCCCAGCATTTT,CASSPTGARGAQHF
TRBV19,TRBJ1-1,NA,NA,TGTGCCATCTCAGACTCGAACACTGAAGCTTTCTTT,CAISDSNTEAFF
TRBV5-1,TRBJ2-7,NA,NA,TGCGCCAGCAGCTTTATAGGGAGCTCCTACGAGCAGTACTTC,CASSFIGSSYEQYF
TRBV6-6,TRBJ2-3,NA,NA,TGTGCCAGCAGTCCCGACGGGAGTTGGACAGATACGCAGTATTTT,CASSPDGSWTDTQYF
TRBV7-6,TRBJ2-7,NA,NA,TGTGCCAGCAGCGATAAGTCGGAACTCTCCTACGAGCAGTACTTC,CASSDKSELSYEQYF
TRBV30,TRBJ2-7,NA,NA,TGTGCCTGGTGCGACAAGGGGGCCTACGAGCAGTACTTC,CAWCDKGAYEQYF
TRBV19,TRBJ2-2,NA,NA,TGTGCCACCTTAGAAACTCTGAACACCGGGGAGCTGTTTTTT,CATLETLNTGELFF
TRBV27,TRBJ1-1,NA,NA,TGTGCCAGCAGTTTATCTGGGCGAACTGAAGCTTTCTTT,CASSLSGRTEAFF
TRBV6-1,TRBJ1-2,NA,NA,TGTGCCAGCAGTGAAGGTCCTCGACGGGGGCTTGATGGCTACACCTTC,CASSEGPRRGLDGYTF
TRBV9,TRBJ1-2,once,NA,TGTGCCAGCAGCGACGGAGGGAGTGGGAACTATGGCTACACCTTC,CASSDGGSGNYGYTF
TRBV19,TRBJ2-4,NA,NA,TGTGCCAGTAGTATAGATCTAGAAAGTTGGAACATTCAGTACTTC,CASSIDLESWNIQYF
TRBV5-8,TRBJ1-5,NA,NA,TGTGCCAGCAGCTTGTTCCCAGATAGCAATCAGCCCCAGCATTTT,CASSLFPDSNQPQHF
TRBV4-1,TRBJ1-2,NA,NA,TGCGCCAGCAGCCAAGATGGGGGGGGAGCGACTTCCTATGGCTACACCTTC,CASSQDGGGATSYGYTF
TRBV10-2,TRBJ2-7,NA,NA,TGCGCCAGCAGTGAGTCGGGGGGGCCCCACGAGCAGTACTTC,CASSESGGPHEQYF
TRBV28,TRBJ1-3,NA,NA,TGTGCCAGCAGTTTAGCCAGGGAAGGCTCTGGAAACACCATATATTTT,CASSLAREGSGNTIYF
TRBV9,TRBJ2-5,NA,NA,TGTGCCAGCAGCGCCACGGGGGTTGAAGAGACCCAGTACTTC,CASSATGVEETQYF
TRBV28,TRBJ1-6,NA,TRBD1,TGTGCCAGCAGTTCCTCGACAGGGGGCGTTGAATTGGGTTCACCCCTCCACTTT,CASSSSTGGVELGSPLHF
TRBV13,TRBJ2-1,once,NA,TGTGCCAGCAGTAACACCACCTACAATGAGCAGTTCTTC,CASSNTTYNEQFF
TRBV6-1,TRBJ2-5,NA,NA,TGTGCCAGCAGTGAAAGGGGGGGCGGGCAGGAGACCCAGTACTTC,CASSERGGGQETQYF
TRBV4-1,TRBJ1-4,NA,TRBD1,TGCGCCAGCAGCCTTGCGGACAGGGCTGAAGGTGAAAAACTGTTTTTT,CASSLADRAEGEKLFF
TRBV30,TRBJ2-7,NA,NA,TGTGCCTGGAGTACAGGTAGTGGAGAGCAGTACTTC,CAWSTGSGEQYF
TRBV7-9,TRBJ2-2,NA,NA,TGTGCCAGCAGCTTTCGGACGGTTCGGGACGTGCTGTTTTTT,CASSFRTVRDVLFF
TRBV7-6,TRBJ2-7,NA,NA,TGTGCCAGCAGCTTAGGGGGCCAGGGCGCCTACGAGCAGTACTTC,CASSLGGQGAYEQYF
TRBV29-1,TRBJ1-1,NA,NA,TGCAGCGTTTTTGACCCTGACAGGCCCACTGAAGCTTTCTTT,CSVFDPDRPTEAFF
TRBV6-1,TRBJ2-7,NA,NA,TGTGCCAGCGGGCGCGGGGACTCCTACGAGCAGTACTTC,CASGRGDSYEQYF
TRBV5-4,TRBJ1-1,once,NA,TGTGCCAGCAGCACGGATTCGATCCCCAGCCCGGCTTTCTTT,CASSTDSIPSPAFF
TRBV7-9,TRBJ2-1,NA,TRBD2,TGTGCCAGCAGCTCCGGGACTAGCGGATACAATGAGCAGTTCTTC,CASSSGTSGYNEQFF
TRBV4-3,TRBJ1-1,once,TRBD1,TGCGCCAGCAGCCAGCGACAGGGAGGGACTGAAGCTTTCTTT,CASSQRQGGTEAFF
TRBV27,TRBJ2-7,NA,TRBD1,TGTGCCAGCGCTTCAGGGACAGACTACGAGCAGTACTTC,CASASGTDYEQYF
TRBV7-9,TRBJ2-7,NA,TRBD1,TGTGCCAGCAGCTCTCCCCAAGGGACAGGGGGCTCCTACGAGCAGTACTTC,CASSSPQGTGGSYEQYF
TRBV7-9,TRBJ2-1,NA,TRBD2,TGTGCCAGCAGCTTACCCCCTAGCGGGCAAAGTAAATCCTACAATGAGCAGTTCTTC,CASSLPPSGQSKSYNEQFF
TRBV6-1,TRBJ1-2,NA,NA,TGTGCCAGCAGTGAAGTCCCCCCGTGGGAGGGGCGGGGGGATGGCTACACCTTC,CASSEVPPWEGRGDGYTF
TRBV4-1,TRBJ2-1,NA,NA,TGCGCCAGCAGCCTTACGGGGTACAATGAGCAGTTCTTC,CASSLTGYNEQFF
TRBV6-5,TRBJ2-2,NA,NA,TGTGCCAGCAGTTACTCTCTGGGGGCCGGGGAGCTGTTTTTT,CASSYSLGAGELFF
TRBV5-1,TRBJ2-3,NA,TRBD1,TGCGCCAGCAGCTTGATGGGACAGGGGGCTTCAGATACGCAGTATTTT,CASSLMGQGASDTQYF
TRBV4-1,TRBJ2-7,NA,NA,TGCGCCAGCAGCCAAGAAGAGATGGTAGCGTCGGGGGCGCTTAGGCACGAGCAGTACTTC,CASSQEEMVASGALRHEQYF
TRBV28,TRBJ1-5,NA,NA,TGTGCCAGCAGTTTATCATGGAGCAATCAGCCCCAGCATTTT,CASSLSWSNQPQHF
TRBV27,TRBJ2-2,NA,NA,TGTGCCAGCAGTCTTCACACCGGGGAGCTGTTTTTT,CASSLHTGELFF
TRBV27,TRBJ1-1,NA,NA,TGTGCCAGCAGTTTATCCCCTTATGTGCTAGGCGACACTGAAGCTTTCTTT,CASSLSPYVLGDTEAFF
TRBV6-6,TRBJ1-1,NA,NA,TGTGCCAGCAGTTGGGGGTCGTTGGCTGAAGCTTTCTTT,CASSWGSLAEAFF
TRBV15,TRBJ2-7,NA,NA,TGTGCCACCAGCAGAAAGGACAGTTCCTACGAGCAGTACTTC,CATSRKDSSYEQYF
TRBV14,TRBJ2-7,NA,TRBD1,TGTGCCAGCAGCCTAGGACAGGCCTTCTCCTACGAGCAGTACTTC,CASSLGQAFSYEQYF
TRBV6-1,TRBJ2-7,NA,TRBD2,TGTGCCAGCAGTGAAGGTTACCCTAGCGGGGGGTTTCCCTACGAGCAGTACTTC,CASSEGYPSGGFPYEQYF